The 17 T cell receptor beta chains below come from one sample, sequenced in a study of blood T cell repertoires in COVID-19. Assay used: immunoSEQ multiplex PCR; TCRdb lists only in-frame clones, some missing. The sample yields fewer than 300,000 clones, about nine tenths seen once. Sequences were obtained from PBMCs or T cells enriched from blood (not recorded which). The source is a woman aged 30 to 39 who had recovered from COVID-19.

The chain links TRBV30 to TRBJ1-1; the D is unclear. V lost 3 bases and J 3 bases, leaving 5 bases between the germline ends. The length of the CDR3 is 11 residues. Germline V gene sequence: CDR1 GTSNPN, CDR2 SVGIG (reference sequence). CDR3 loop: CAWRHDTEAFF. Here the CDR3 DNA reads TGTGCCTGGAGACATGACACTGAAGCTTTCTTT.

The chain employs TRBV7-9 and TRBJ1-5; D is ambiguous. The CDR3 covers 13 residues. The germline V and J ends were trimmed by 5 bases and 7 bases, with 12 bases remaining between them. Germline CDR1 and CDR2: SEHNR and FQNEAQ (reference sequence). CDR3 amino acids: CASSAYPRQPQHF. The CDR3 DNA sequence: TGTGCCAGCAGCGCATATCCGCGGCAGCCCCAGCATTTT.

The chain couples TRBV9 to TRBJ2-2; D is possibly TRBD1 (5 bases). Trimming shortened V by 3 bases and J by 1 base, and 16 bases separated the two germline ends. The germline V gene encodes CDR1 SGDLS and CDR2 YYNGEE. The CDR3 sequence is 17 residues long. The CDR3 DNA follows: TGTGCCAGCAGCGCCCCCTATAGTAGGGGGAACACCGGGGAGCTGTTTTTT. Translating gives CASSAPYSRGNTGELFF.

The chain joins TRBV6-2 or TRBV6-3 to TRBJ2-7; TRBD2 agrees at 8 bases. The germline gives CDR1 MNHEY, CDR2 SVGEGT. Trimming cost V 4 bases and J 3 bases; bases outside gene matches: 8. The CDR3 loop spans 15 amino acids. The DNA for the CDR3 is TGTGCCAGCAGTTCCCAAGCGGGAGTGGGCTACGAGCAGTACTTC. It specifies CASSSQAGVGYEQYF.

J is TRBJ1-6 and V is TRBV6-5; D uncertain. Germline loops: CDR1 MNHEY, CDR2 SVGAGI. The CDR3 is 12 residues long. V was cut by 6 bases and J by 10 bases, with 10 bases left in between. The DNA of the CDR3 is TGTGCCAGCAGGCTTGAGGGATCACCCCTCCACTTT. As protein: CASRLEGSPLHF.

V gene TRBV5-1 combines with J gene TRBJ2-3; TRBD2 matches at 8 bases. With V trimmed by 4 bases and J by 5 bases, 15 bases remained unmatched. Per germline, CDR1 SGHRS and CDR2 YFSETQ. The CDR3 loop spans 17 amino acids. The CDR3 nucleotides are TGCGCCAGCAGCCTGGGGGCAGCGGGAGTCGTGGAAGATACGCAGTATTTT. Amino acids: CASSLGAAGVVEDTQYF.

The gene calls are TRBV5-1 and TRBJ1-4; D possibly corresponds to TRBD1 (6 bases). Germline V gene sequence: CDR1 SGHRS, CDR2 YFSETQ. V was pared by 2 bases and J by 3 bases, with 8 bases between. The CDR3 is 14 amino acids. Here the CDR3 reads CASSFRGPNEKLFF. The CDR3 bases are TGCGCCAGCAGCTTCAGGGGACCTAATGAAAAACTGTTTTTT. Supplemented by reference TRBV5-1 and TRBJ1-4, the full variable domain reads KAGVTQTPRYLIKTRGQQVTLSCSPISGHRSVSWYQQTPGQGLQFLFEYFSETQRNKGNFPGRFSGRQFSNSRSEMNVSTLELGDSALYLCASSFRGPNEKLFFGSGTQLSVL.

The chain has TRBV15 and TRBJ2-2; a possible D gene is TRBD2 (5 bases). The CDR3 covers 16 residues. Trimming took off 3 bases at V and 4 bases at J, with 15 bases between the two ends. Germline V CDR1 and CDR2: LNHNV, YYDKDF (reference sequence). The CDR3 is CATSRGSGRFTGELFF. The CDR3 nucleotides read TGTGCCACCAGCAGGGGGTCTGGGAGATTCACCGGGGAGCTGTTTTTT.

This clone was found once. A junction boundary mismatches the germline segment, possibly from a read error. V usage is TRBV28 and J usage is TRBJ2-5; TRBD2 matches 7 bases. The CDR3 is made up of 14 amino acids. CDR1 and CDR2 (germline): MDHEN, SYDVKM. The CDR3 DNA reads as TGTGCCAGCAGTTTTGAGACCCCCCCGGGGCTAGCGGACTTC. Amino acid sequence: CASSFETPPGLADF.

The rearrangement uses TRBV11-2 and TRBJ1-1; D remains unclear. The CDR3 loop spans 14 amino acids. Per the germline V gene, CDR1 is SGHAT and CDR2 is FQNNGV. Deletions cut 1 base from V and 1 base from J, with 7 bases between. As DNA, the CDR3 is TGTGCCAGCAGCTTAGTCGCAGGGAACACTGAAGCTTTCTTT. Amino acids: CASSLVAGNTEAFF. Supplemented by reference TRBV11-2 and TRBJ1-1, the full variable domain reads EAGVAQSPRYKIIEKRQSVAFWCNPISGHATLYWYQQILGQGPKLLIQFQNNGVVDDSQLPKDRFSAERLKGVDSTLKIQPAKLEDSAVYLCASSLVAGNTEAFFGQGTRLTVV.

CDR3 DNA sequence: TGTGCCAGTAGTATGTCATCAAACCGACAGCTACGCCCCACTGAAGCTTTCTTT. It yields the protein CASSMSSNRQLRPTEAFF. V gene TRBV19 combines with J gene TRBJ1-1; D might be TRBD1 (5 bases). The V end was cut by 3 bases, the J end by 4 bases, with 24 bases between. The CDR3 covers 18 residues. Germline-derived CDR1 and CDR2 are LNHDA and SQIVND (reference sequence).

This chain links TRBV7-2 with TRBJ1-4; D remains unclear. The CDR3 is 15 amino acids. Germline V CDR1 and CDR2: SGHTA, FQGNSA. Trimming took off 4 bases at V and 8 bases at J, with 17 bases between the two ends. CDR3 in amino acids: CASSSRGDRREKLFF. CDR3 coding DNA: TGTGCCAGCAGCTCCCGGGGAGACCGGCGCGAAAAACTGTTTTTT. The variable domain in full, completed from reference TRBV7-2 and TRBJ1-4, reads GAGVSQSPSNKVTEKGKDVELRCDPISGHTALYWYRQSLGQGLEFLIYFQGNSAPDKSGLPSDRFSAERTGGSVSTLTIQRTQQEDSAVYLCASSSRGDRREKLFFGSGTQLSVL.

This sequence joins TRBV28 and TRBJ1-5; perhaps TRBD1 as D (5 bases). Germline values: CDR1 MDHEN, CDR2 SYDVKM. CDR3 length: 15 residues. Trimming removed 4 bases from V and 3 bases from J, with 13 bases in between. The CDR3, as DNA: TGTGCCAGCAGTTCACCCCCAGGGTACAATCAGCCCCAGCATTTT. This encodes CASSSPPGYNQPQHF.

This chain uses TRBV27 with TRBJ2-2, with TRBD1 matching over 10 bases. With 5 bases clipped from V and 4 bases from J, the junction kept 7 bases outside the gene matches. Germline V CDR1 and CDR2: MNHEY, SMNVEV (reference sequence). CDR3 length: 16 amino acids. CDR3 amino acids: CASSPRQGASTGELFF. CDR3 DNA sequence: TGTGCCAGCAGTCCGAGACAGGGGGCGAGCACCGGGGAGCTGTTTTTT.

The chain has TRBV7-2 and TRBJ2-2, with D tentatively TRBD1 (6 bases). This CDR3 is 15 amino acids long. CDR1 SGHTA and CDR2 FQGNSA come from the germline V gene. V was shortened by 5 bases and J by 8 bases, with 18 bases between the two germline ends. CDR3 residues: CASSMGAVTGGELFF. In nucleotides, the CDR3 is TGTGCCAGCAGCATGGGGGCAGTCACCGGAGGGGAGCTGTTTTTT.

CDR3: CASSGWTRTLTEAFF. As DNA, the CDR3 is TGTGCCAGTAGCGGTTGGACACGAACTCTCACTGAAGCTTTCTTT. The V call is TRBV19, the J call TRBJ1-1; a weak D match, TRBD1 (5 bases). The CDR3 consists of 15 residues. V was pared by 6 bases and J by 4 bases, with 18 bases between. The germline V gene has CDR1 LNHDA and CDR2 SQIVND (reference sequence).

V usage is TRBV9 and J usage is TRBJ2-2, with 8 bases matching TRBD2. The CDR3 runs 17 residues. Trimming cost V 0 bases and J 4 bases; bases outside gene matches: 8. From germline, CDR1 is SGDLS and CDR2 YYNGEE. DNA for the CDR3: TGTGCCAGCAGCGTAGTTGGATCAGCGGGAGCCACCGGGGAGCTGTTTTTT. Its translation is CASSVVGSAGATGELFF.